The entry below gives a single T cell receptor beta chain sequence along with its context. What it binds is not known. The record originates from a study of beta chain features in type 1 diabetes. Study outcomes and limitations: When cDNA is sequenced, cells with high TCR expression could be over-represented. PCR might show a preference for shorter templates, equally across patients and controls.

Germline CDR1 and CDR2: SGHNT and YENEEA. The V end lost 8 bases, the J end lost 5 bases, and 12 bases lay between the germline ends. This CDR3 contains 12 residues. Of the isolated RNA, all was reverse transcribed, and so the sequenced material was expressed TCRB transcripts. About 3.6 million reads per sample on average were obtained from naive, central memory and regulatory T cell samples. Assay used: immunoSEQ multiplex PCR; TCRdb lists only in-frame clones, some missing. In the table there are approximately 150,000 clones, approximately 8.4% of which are singletons. This clonotype was sampled from a woman between 18 and 29 years old in good health. The V and J genes are TRBV11-3 and TRBJ1-2, with a possible D match to TRBD1 (6 bases). The sample was central memory CD4+ T cells from blood. Here the CDR3 DNA reads TGTGCCAGCCAGGGTCAGGGGTATGGCTACACCTTC. Its protein is CASQGQGYGYTF.